This T cell receptor (beta chain) was observed in a study of T-cell memory formation after mild COVID-19. TCRalpha and TCRbeta libraries used 5'RACE with constant-segment primers and UMIs. TCRdb reanalysed the 5' RACE reads using MiXCR and keeps one entry per CDR3 protein. The table includes roughly 150,000 distinct CDR3 sequences, around 15% detected once. This CDR3 contains 15 residues. Per germline, CDR1 SEHNR and CDR2 FQNEAQ (reference sequence). Trimming cost V 0 bases and J 2 bases, with 10 bases left between them. This clonotype was detected a few times. Its antigen is currently unknown. Study-level results: A subset of responding clones appeared in pre-infection memory, suggesting cross-reactive memory joined. The CD4+ clones that contracted clustered mainly within CM and EM, and the CD8+ clones concentrated in EMRA.

The sequence was obtained from an adult woman who had mild COVID-19 (a few samples of this study predate the infection). Cell type and time point are not known. The chain joins TRBV7-9 to TRBJ1-2; D not resolved. The sequencing input was PBMCs or a T cell subset sorted from them (not recorded which). The CDR3 DNA reads TGTGCCAGCAGCTTAGCGGACGGTTCGAACTATGGCTACACCTTC. Translation: CASSLADGSNYGYTF.